This T cell receptor beta chain was sequenced during a study of metastatic and nonmetastatic thyroid tumors. Every patient was untreated before thyroid surgery. On this clone itself: Its antigen is not identified. A read error is possible here, since a much larger clone lies one base away.

Study-level results: For both blood and tumor, malignant thyroid tumors reportedly showed significantly higher TCR beta diversity than benign nodules did.

TCRdb re-clonotyped the PCR reads via MiXCR. The sample lists roughly 81,000 clones, about 9.1% occurring once. Trimming pared 3 bases from V and 0 bases from J, leaving 9 bases between. The CDR3 consists of 15 residues. Germline-derived CDR1 and CDR2 are SGDLS and YYNGEE. The sample comprised blood. The gene calls are TRBV9 and TRBJ2-2; no definite D call. The sequence came from a female donor with papillary thyroid cancer or a benign thyroid nodule (not recorded which). Some clones in this sample may be carry-over from other donors' samples. DNA for the CDR3: TGTGCCAGCAGCGATCCCGGGCCGAACACCGGGGAGCTGTTTTTT. Translated, it gives CASSDPGPNTGELFF. Supplemented by reference TRBV9 and TRBJ2-2, the full variable domain reads DSGVTQTPKHLITATGQRVTLRCSPRSGDLSVYWYQQSLDQGLQFLIQYYNGEERAKGNILERFSAQQFPDLHSELNLSSLELGDSALYFCASSDPGPNTGELFFGEGSRLTVL.